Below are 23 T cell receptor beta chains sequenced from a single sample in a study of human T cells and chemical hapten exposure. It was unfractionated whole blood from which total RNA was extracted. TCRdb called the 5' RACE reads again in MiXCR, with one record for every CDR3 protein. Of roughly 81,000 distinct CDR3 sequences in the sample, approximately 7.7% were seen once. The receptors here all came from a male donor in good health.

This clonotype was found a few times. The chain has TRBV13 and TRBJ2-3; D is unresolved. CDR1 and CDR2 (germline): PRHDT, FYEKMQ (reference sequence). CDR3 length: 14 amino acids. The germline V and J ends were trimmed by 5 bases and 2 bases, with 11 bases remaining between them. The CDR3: CASSPSLDTDTQYF. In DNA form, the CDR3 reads TGTGCCAGCAGCCCTTCTCTTGACACAGATACGCAGTATTTT.

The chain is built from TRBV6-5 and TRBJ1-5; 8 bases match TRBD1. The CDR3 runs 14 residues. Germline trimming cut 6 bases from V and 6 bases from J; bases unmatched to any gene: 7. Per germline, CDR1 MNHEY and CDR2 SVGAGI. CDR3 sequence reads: CASRKTGESQPQHF. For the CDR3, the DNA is TGTGCCAGCAGAAAGACAGGGGAAAGTCAGCCCCAGCATTTT.

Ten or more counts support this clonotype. The CDR3 sequence is CASSDGTDTDTQYF. The CDR3, as DNA: TGTGCCAGCAGTGATGGGACAGACACAGATACGCAGTATTTT. The rearrangement joins TRBV6-4 to TRBJ2-3, with 7 bases aligning to TRBD1. The germline CDR1 and CDR2 sequences are MRHNA and SNTAGT. There are 14 residues in the CDR3. V lost 3 bases, J lost 2 bases, and 2 bases stayed unmatched.

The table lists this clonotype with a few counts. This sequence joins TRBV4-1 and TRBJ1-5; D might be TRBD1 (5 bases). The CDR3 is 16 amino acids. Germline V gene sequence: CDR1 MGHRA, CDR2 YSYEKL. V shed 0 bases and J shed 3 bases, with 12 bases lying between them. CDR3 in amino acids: CASSQDTGTINQPQHF. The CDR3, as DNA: TGCGCCAGCAGCCAAGATACCGGGACTATCAATCAGCCCCAGCATTTT.

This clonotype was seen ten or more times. The chain's CDR3 is CASSILQGFGANVLTF. In nucleotides, the CDR3 is TGTGCCAGCAGTATACTACAGGGCTTTGGGGCCAACGTCCTGACTTTC. The V and J genes are TRBV27 and TRBJ2-6; TRBD1 is a possible D gene (6 bases). V gave up 5 bases and J gave up 3 bases, with 14 bases separating them. Germline loops: CDR1 MNHEY, CDR2 SMNVEV (reference sequence). This CDR3 comprises 16 residues.

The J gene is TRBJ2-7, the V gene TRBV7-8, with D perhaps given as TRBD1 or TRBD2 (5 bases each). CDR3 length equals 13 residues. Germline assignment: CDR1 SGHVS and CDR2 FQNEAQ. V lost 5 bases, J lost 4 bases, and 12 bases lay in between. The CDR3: CASSPRGRYEQYF. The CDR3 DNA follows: TGTGCCAGCAGCCCACGGGGACGGTACGAGCAGTACTTC.

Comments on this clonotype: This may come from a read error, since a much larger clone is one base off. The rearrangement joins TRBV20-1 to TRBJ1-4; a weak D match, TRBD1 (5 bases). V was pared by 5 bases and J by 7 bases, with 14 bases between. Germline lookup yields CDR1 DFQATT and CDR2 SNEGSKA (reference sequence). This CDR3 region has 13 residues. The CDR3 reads CSADGRASEKLFF. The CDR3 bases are TGCAGTGCTGACGGCAGGGCAAGTGAAAAACTGTTTTTT.

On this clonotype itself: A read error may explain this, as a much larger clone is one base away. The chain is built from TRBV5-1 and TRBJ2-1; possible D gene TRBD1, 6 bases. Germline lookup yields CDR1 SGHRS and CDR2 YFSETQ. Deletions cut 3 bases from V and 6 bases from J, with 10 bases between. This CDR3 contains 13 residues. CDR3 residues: CASSSRGSNEQFF. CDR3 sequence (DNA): TGCGCCAGCAGCTCCAGGGGCAGCAATGAGCAGTTCTTC.

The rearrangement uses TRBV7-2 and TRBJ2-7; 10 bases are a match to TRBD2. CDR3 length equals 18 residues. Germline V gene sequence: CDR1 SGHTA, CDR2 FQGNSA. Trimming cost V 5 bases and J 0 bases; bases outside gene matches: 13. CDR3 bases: TGTGCCAGCAGCGCCCCTGTAGCGGGGGGCTCGAGCTCCTACGAGCAGTACTTC. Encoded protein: CASSAPVAGGSSSYEQYF.

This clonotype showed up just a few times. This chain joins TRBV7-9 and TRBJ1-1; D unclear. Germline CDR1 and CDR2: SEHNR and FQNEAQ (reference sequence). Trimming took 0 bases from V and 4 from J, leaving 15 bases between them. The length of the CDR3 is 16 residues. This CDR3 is CASSLAVGELSTEAFF. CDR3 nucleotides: TGTGCCAGCAGCTTAGCGGTTGGGGAGCTTAGCACTGAAGCTTTCTTT.

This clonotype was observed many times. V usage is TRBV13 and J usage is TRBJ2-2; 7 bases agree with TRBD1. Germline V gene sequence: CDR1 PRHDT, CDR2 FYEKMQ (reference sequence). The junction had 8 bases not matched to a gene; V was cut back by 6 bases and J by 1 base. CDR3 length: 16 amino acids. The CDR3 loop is CASRLRGQKNTGELFF. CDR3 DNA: TGTGCCAGCAGGCTAAGGGGACAGAAGAACACCGGGGAGCTGTTTTTT.

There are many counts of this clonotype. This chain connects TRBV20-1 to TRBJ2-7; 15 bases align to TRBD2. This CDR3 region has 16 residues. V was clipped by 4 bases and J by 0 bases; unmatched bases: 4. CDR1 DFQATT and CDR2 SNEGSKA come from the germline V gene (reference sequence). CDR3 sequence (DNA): TGCAGTGCTACCGGACTAGCGGGGGGGGCCTCCTACGAGCAGTACTTC. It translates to CSATGLAGGASYEQYF.

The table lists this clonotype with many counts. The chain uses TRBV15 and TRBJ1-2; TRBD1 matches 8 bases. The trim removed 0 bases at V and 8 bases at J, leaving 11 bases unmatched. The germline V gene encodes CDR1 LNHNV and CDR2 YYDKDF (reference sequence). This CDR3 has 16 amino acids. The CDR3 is CATSRDMQGAFNGYTF. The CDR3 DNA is TGTGCCACCAGCAGAGATATGCAGGGGGCTTTTAACGGCTACACCTTC.

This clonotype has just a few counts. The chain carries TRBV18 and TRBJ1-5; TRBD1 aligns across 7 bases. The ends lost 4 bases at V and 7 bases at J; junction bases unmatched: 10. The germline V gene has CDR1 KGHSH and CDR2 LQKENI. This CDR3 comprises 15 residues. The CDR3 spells CASSLETGTDQPQHF. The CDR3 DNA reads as TGTGCCAGCTCACTAGAGACAGGGACGGACCAGCCCCAGCATTTT.

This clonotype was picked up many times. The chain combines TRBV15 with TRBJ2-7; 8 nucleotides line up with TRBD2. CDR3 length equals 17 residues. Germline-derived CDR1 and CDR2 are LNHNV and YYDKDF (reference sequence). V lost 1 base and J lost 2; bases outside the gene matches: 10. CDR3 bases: TGTGCCACCAGCAGAGGGGAAGGAAGCGGGGGCCCCTACGAGCAGTACTTC. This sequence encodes CATSRGEGSGGPYEQYF.

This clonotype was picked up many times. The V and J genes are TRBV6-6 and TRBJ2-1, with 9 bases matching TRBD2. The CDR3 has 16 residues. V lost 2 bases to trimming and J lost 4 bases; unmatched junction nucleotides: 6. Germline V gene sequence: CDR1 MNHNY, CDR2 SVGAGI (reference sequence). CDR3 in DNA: TGTGCCAGCAGTTACCGTAGCGGGAGAACGTACAATGAGCAGTTCTTC. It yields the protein CASSYRSGRTYNEQFF.

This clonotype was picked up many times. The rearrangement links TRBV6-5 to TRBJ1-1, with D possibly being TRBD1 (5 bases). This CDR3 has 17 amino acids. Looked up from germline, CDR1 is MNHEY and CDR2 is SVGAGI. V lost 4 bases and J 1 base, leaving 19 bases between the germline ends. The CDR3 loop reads CASSSPFRGAANTEAFF. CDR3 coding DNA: TGTGCCAGCAGTTCCCCCTTTAGAGGGGCCGCGAACACTGAAGCTTTCTTT.

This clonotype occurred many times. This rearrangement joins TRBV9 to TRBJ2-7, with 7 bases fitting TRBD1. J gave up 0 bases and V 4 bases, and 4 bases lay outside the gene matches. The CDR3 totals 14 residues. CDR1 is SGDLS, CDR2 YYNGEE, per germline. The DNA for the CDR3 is TGTGCCAGCAGCCCGACAGGGACCTCCTACGAGCAGTACTTC. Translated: CASSPTGTSYEQYF.

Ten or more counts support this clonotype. CDR3 amino acids: CASSQDQWLASTDTQYF. CDR3 in DNA: TGCGCCAGCAGCCAAGATCAATGGCTAGCGAGCACAGATACGCAGTATTTT. The V and J genes are TRBV4-1 and TRBJ2-3; TRBD2 is a possible D gene (6 bases). V was pared by 0 bases and J by 0 bases, with 13 bases between. Germline CDR1 MGHRA, CDR2 YSYEKL. The CDR3 consists of 17 residues.

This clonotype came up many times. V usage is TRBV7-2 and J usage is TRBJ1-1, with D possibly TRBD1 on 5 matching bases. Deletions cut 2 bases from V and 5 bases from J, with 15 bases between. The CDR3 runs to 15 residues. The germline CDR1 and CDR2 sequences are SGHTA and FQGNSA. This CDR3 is CASSLWGQSMTEAFF. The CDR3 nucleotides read TGTGCCAGCAGCTTATGGGGCCAATCGATGACTGAAGCTTTCTTT.

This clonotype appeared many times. As DNA, the CDR3 is TGTGCCAGCAGGCCGCCGGGACTCCAGAACTATGGCTACACCTTC. It translates to CASRPPGLQNYGYTF. The J gene is TRBJ1-2, the V gene TRBV6-2 or TRBV6-3; D may be TRBD1 (5 bases). The CDR3 has 15 residues. Trimming cost V 6 bases and J 2 bases, with 16 bases left between them. Germline V lookup: CDR1 MNHEY, CDR2 SVGEGT.

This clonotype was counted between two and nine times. As DNA, the CDR3 is TGTGCCAGCAGCCAAGCCCCGGGCGCGGATGCCCAGTACTTC. Residues: CASSQAPGADAQYF. The V and J genes are TRBV4-2 and TRBJ2-5; D ambiguous. Germline CDR1 LGHNA, CDR2 YNFKEQ. V was cut by 1 base and J by 9 bases, with 15 bases left in between. The CDR3 sequence is 14 residues long.

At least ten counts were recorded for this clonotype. The DNA for the CDR3 is TGTGCCAGCAGCTTATCGAACACTGAAGCTTTCTTT. As protein: CASSLSNTEAFF. The J gene is TRBJ1-1, the V gene TRBV7-9; D call uncertain. With 2 bases removed from V and 1 base from J, the gap between germline ends came to 2 bases. This CDR3 is 12 amino acids long. Germline lookup yields CDR1 SEHNR and CDR2 FQNEAQ (reference sequence).